The T cell receptor beta chain under discussion was sequenced for a study of blood T cell repertoires in COVID-19. CDR1 and CDR2 (germline): SGDLS, YYNGEE. V was trimmed by 0 bases and J by 2 bases, leaving 9 bases between them. The CDR3 loop spans 15 amino acids. The assay was immunoSEQ multiplex PCR, and TCRdb's table has in-frame clones only and misses some. The sample has 190,000 or so clones; around 87% are singletons. This receptor was identified in a woman aged 25 to 39 with active or convalescent COVID-19. The sequenced material came from peripheral blood. This chain uses TRBV9 with TRBJ2-1; D possibly corresponds to TRBD2 (6 bases). CDR3 residues: CASSVGGDPYNEQFF. As DNA, the CDR3 is TGTGCCAGCAGCGTAGGCGGGGACCCCTACAATGAGCAGTTCTTC.